This entry is about one T cell receptor (beta chain). The antigen remains undetermined. The data were obtained in a study of T cell responses to AZD1222 COVID-19 vaccine. Profiled with immunoSEQ multiplex PCR; TCRdb holds only in-frame clones, not every one. Of roughly 150,000 clones listed, more than 85% are singletons. V lost 5 bases to trimming and J lost 4 bases; unmatched junction nucleotides: 13. Germline V gene data show CDR1 as SGHTA and CDR2 as FQGNSA. The CDR3 spans 17 residues. Whole-study results and caveats: Recipients of two AZD1222 doses showed rising Spike-specific TCR breadth and depth. Donor demographics were predominantly white British with a female majority; clonal diversity may be underestimated. At baseline, just 5 or 6 AZD1222 recipients tested seropositive. Repertoire sampling occurred only after the peak T cell response.

The sequenced sample was peripheral blood, obtained after recovery from COVID-19. The chain couples TRBV7-2 to TRBJ1-2; TRBD1 agrees at 10 bases. The clonotype was recovered from an adult who had recovered from COVID-19. CDR3 in DNA: TGTGCCAGCAGCATAGATTTTACCGGGACAGGGGCCTATGGCTACACCTTC. It specifies CASSIDFTGTGAYGYTF.